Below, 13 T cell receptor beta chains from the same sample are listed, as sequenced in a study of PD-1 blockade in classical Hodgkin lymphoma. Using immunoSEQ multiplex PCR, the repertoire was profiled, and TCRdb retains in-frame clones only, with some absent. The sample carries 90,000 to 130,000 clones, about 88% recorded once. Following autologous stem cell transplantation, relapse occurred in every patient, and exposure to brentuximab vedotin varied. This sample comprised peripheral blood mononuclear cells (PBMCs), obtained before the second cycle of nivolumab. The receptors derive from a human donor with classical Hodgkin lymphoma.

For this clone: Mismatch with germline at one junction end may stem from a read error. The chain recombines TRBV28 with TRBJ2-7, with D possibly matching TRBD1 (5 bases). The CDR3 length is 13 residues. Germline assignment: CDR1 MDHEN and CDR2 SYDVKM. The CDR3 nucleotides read TGTGCCAGCAGTCCCGACAGCTCCCACGAGCAGTACTTC. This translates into CASSPDSSHEQYF.

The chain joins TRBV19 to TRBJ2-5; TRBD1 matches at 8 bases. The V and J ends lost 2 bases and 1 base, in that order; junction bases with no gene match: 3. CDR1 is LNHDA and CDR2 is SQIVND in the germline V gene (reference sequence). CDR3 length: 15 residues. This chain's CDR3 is CASSIPGTGQETQYF. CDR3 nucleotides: TGTGCCAGTAGTATACCAGGGACAGGCCAAGAGACCCAGTACTTC.

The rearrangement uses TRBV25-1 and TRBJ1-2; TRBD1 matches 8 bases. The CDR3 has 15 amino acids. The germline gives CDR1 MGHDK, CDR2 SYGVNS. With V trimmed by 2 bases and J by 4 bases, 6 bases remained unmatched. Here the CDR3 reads CASSEPGQGSYGYTF. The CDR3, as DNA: TGTGCCAGCAGTGAACCTGGACAGGGAAGCTATGGCTACACCTTC.

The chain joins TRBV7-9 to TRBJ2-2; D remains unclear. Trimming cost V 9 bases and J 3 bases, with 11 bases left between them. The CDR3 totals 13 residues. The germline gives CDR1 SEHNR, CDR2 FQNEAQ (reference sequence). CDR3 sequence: CASSYSHTGELFF. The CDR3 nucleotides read TGTGCCAGTTCATACAGTCACACCGGGGAGCTGTTTTTT.

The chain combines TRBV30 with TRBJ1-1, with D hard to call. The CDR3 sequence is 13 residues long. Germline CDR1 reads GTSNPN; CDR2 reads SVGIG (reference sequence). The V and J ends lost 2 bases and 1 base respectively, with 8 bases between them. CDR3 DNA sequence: TGTGCCTGGAGTCTAGCGGGGAACACTGAAGCTTTCTTT. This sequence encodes CAWSLAGNTEAFF. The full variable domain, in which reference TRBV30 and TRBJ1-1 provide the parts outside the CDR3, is SQTIHQWPATLVQPVGSPLSLECTVEGTSNPNLYWYRQAAGRGLQLLFYSVGIGQISSEVPQNLSASRPQDRQFILSSKKLLLSDSGFYLCAWSLAGNTEAFFGQGTRLTVV.

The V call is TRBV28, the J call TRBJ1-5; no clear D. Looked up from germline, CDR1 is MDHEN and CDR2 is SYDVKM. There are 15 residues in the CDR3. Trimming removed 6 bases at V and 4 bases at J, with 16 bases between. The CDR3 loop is CASSRPDVGNQPQHF. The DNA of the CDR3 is TGTGCCAGCAGCCGTCCGGACGTAGGAAATCAGCCCCAGCATTTT.

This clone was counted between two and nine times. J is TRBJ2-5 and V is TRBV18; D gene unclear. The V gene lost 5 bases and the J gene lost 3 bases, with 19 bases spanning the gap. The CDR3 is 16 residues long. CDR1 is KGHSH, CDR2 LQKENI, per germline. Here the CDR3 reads CASSKIRTNSEETQYF. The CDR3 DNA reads TGTGCCAGCTCAAAGATTCGGACCAATTCAGAAGAGACCCAGTACTTC.

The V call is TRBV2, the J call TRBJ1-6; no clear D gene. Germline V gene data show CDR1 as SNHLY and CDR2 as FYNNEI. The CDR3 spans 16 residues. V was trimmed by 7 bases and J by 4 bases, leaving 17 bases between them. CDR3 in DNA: TGTGCCAGCAAGTTGGACGGTCAGCGTTATAATTCACCCCTCCACTTT. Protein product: CASKLDGQRYNSPLHF.

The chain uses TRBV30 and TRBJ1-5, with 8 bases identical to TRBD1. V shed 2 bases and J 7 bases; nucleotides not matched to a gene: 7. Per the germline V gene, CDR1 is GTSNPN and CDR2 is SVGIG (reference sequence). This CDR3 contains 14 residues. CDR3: CAWSTGQGNQPQHF. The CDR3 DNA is TGTGCCTGGAGTACCGGACAGGGAAACCAGCCCCAGCATTTT.

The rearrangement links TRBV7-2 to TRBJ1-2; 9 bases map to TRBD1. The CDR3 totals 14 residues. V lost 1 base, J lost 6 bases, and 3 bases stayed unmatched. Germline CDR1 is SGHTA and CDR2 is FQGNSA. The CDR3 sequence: CASSLGTGADGYTF. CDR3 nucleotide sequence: TGTGCCAGCAGCTTAGGGACAGGGGCGGATGGCTACACCTTC.

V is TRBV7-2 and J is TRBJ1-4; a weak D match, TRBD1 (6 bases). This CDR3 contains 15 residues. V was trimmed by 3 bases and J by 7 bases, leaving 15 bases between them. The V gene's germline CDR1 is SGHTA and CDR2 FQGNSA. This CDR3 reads CASSFHREGSEKLFF. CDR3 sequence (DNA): TGTGCCAGCAGCTTTCACAGGGAGGGGAGTGAAAAACTGTTTTTT.

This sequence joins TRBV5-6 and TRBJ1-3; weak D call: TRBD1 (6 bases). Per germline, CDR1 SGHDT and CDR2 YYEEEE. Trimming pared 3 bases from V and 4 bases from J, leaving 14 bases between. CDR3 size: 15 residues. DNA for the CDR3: TGTGCCAGCAGCTCCCTATGGGGGCCAGGAAACACCATATATTTT. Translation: CASSSLWGPGNTIYF. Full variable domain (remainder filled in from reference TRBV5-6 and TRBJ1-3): DAGVTQSPTHLIKTRGQQVTLRCSPKSGHDTVSWYQQALGQGPQFIFQYYEEEERQRGNFPDRFSGHQFPNYSSELNVNALLLGDSALYLCASSSLWGPGNTIYFGEGSWLTVV.

As DNA, the CDR3 is TGTGCCAGCACCCACGGACAGTGGAGCTCCTATAATTCACCCCTCCACTTT. This codes for CASTHGQWSSYNSPLHF. V and J are TRBV6-7 and TRBJ1-6; perhaps TRBD1 as D (6 bases). TRBV6-7 counts as an open reading frame of uncertain function. The CDR3 spans 17 residues. Between the trimmed V and J ends, which lost 7 bases and 0 bases, there was a span of 16 bases.